The 8 T cell receptor beta chains in this list originate from one sample, sequenced in a study of shared clonotypes between healthy human individuals. Profiled with immunoSEQ multiplex PCR; TCRdb holds only in-frame clones, not every one. The sample includes 2 million to 2.5 million clones, roughly 95% of them seen just once. Sequenced sample: naive CD4+ T cells sorted from blood. This sample's subset: CD45RA+ positively selected. These receptors were taken from a man younger than 35 in good health.

This clone has a handful of counts. The CDR3 sequence: CASSLAGRDSPLHF. CDR3 coding DNA: TGTGCCAGCAGTTTGGCAGGGAGGGATTCACCCCTCCACTTT. The J gene is TRBJ1-6, the V gene TRBV28, with D possibly being TRBD1 (5 bases). Between the trimmed V and J ends, which lost 3 bases and 8 bases, there was a span of 11 bases. The length of the CDR3 is 14 residues. From germline, CDR1 is MDHEN and CDR2 SYDVKM.

The DNA for the CDR3 is TGTGCCAGCAGCTTAGGGAGTGAGCAGTTCTTC. Translation gives CASSLGSEQFF. The chain employs TRBV11-2 and TRBJ2-1; D uncertain. V shed 1 base and J shed 9 bases, with 4 bases lying between them. This CDR3 contains 11 residues. Germline V gene sequence: CDR1 SGHAT, CDR2 FQNNGV.

This sequence joins TRBV2 and TRBJ2-3, with D maybe TRBD2 (5 bases). The CDR3 contains 15 residues. Germline V CDR1 and CDR2: SNHLY, FYNNEI. V was clipped by 7 bases and J by 1 base, with 15 bases between them. This CDR3 reads CASMRPAVGTDTQYF. In DNA form, the CDR3 reads TGTGCCAGCATGCGACCAGCGGTAGGCACAGATACGCAGTATTTT.

To note about this clone: This sample also contains other DNA sequences that code for the same CDR3. The V call is TRBV18, the J call TRBJ2-2; tentatively, D is TRBD2 (6 bases). V shed 2 bases and J shed 2 bases, with 9 bases lying between them. Germline CDR1 KGHSH, CDR2 LQKENI. The CDR3 has 15 residues. DNA for the CDR3: TGTGCCAGCTCACCATCCGGGAGAAACACCGGGGAGCTGTTTTTT. Protein sequence: CASSPSGRNTGELFF.

V gene TRBV5-1 combines with J gene TRBJ2-5; D possibly corresponds to TRBD1 (6 bases). The CDR3 covers 13 residues. V was trimmed by 6 bases and J by 7 bases, leaving 16 bases between them. CDR1 is SGHRS, CDR2 YFSETQ, per germline. Here the CDR3 DNA reads TGCGCCAGCAAGTGGGGGCGATTGGGGACCCAGTACTTC. As protein: CASKWGRLGTQYF. The full variable domain, completed using reference TRBV5-1 and TRBJ2-5, is KAGVTQTPRYLIKTRGQQVTLSCSPISGHRSVSWYQQTPGQGLQFLFEYFSETQRNKGNFPGRFSGRQFSNSRSEMNVSTLELGDSALYLCASKWGRLGTQYFGPGTRLLVL.

As concerns this clone: Additional DNA sequences in this sample encode the identical CDR3. The chain uses TRBV5-6 and TRBJ2-7; the D is unclear. V was shortened by 0 bases and J by 3 bases, with 4 bases between the two germline ends. The CDR3 is 12 amino acids. Germline CDR1 reads SGHDT; CDR2 reads YYEEEE. CDR3 residues: CASSLGGYEQYF. CDR3 DNA sequence: TGTGCCAGCAGCTTGGGGGGCTACGAGCAGTACTTC.

In this sample, this clone turned up once. The rearrangement joins TRBV5-1 to TRBJ1-4; a possible D gene is TRBD1 (5 bases). CDR1 SGHRS and CDR2 YFSETQ come from the germline V gene. Trimming removed 5 bases at V and 7 bases at J, with 21 bases between. The CDR3 spans 16 residues. The CDR3 sequence is CASRLTTGRVGEKLFF. CDR3 in DNA: TGCGCCAGCAGGCTTACTACCGGCAGGGTGGGTGAAAAACTGTTTTTT.

V gene TRBV30 combines with J gene TRBJ2-2, with 8 nucleotides matching TRBD2. J lost 5 bases, V lost 0 bases, and 8 bases had no gene match. The germline gives CDR1 GTSNPN, CDR2 SVGIG (reference sequence). The CDR3 consists of 16 residues. As DNA, the CDR3 is TGTGCCTGGAGTGTACTAGCGGTTTTCGGAACCGGGGAGCTGTTTTTT. This codes for CAWSVLAVFGTGELFF.